This is a list of T cell receptor beta chains from one sample in a study of blood T cell repertoires in COVID-19. Produced via immunoSEQ multiplex PCR; TCRdb's table is partial and in-frame only. The sample shows 310,000 or so clones, roughly 90% of them seen only once. Sequenced material: PBMCs or T cells enriched from blood (not recorded which). All receptors derive from a woman in her 30s who had recovered from COVID-19. CDR3s include the opening cysteine and the closing phenylalanine or tryptophan. Fields, in order: V gene, J gene, clone size, D gene, CDR3 protein, CDR3 DNA. The D gene is left open where the match is weak. Expanded clones get a size class; other rows say once, few or many, or leave the size out.

V gene: TRBV28
J gene: TRBJ1-6
clone size: -
D gene: TRBD1
CDR3 protein: CASSPGQGPSPLHF
CDR3 DNA: TGTGCCAGCAGTCCAGGACAGGGGCCTTCACCCCTCCACTTT

V gene: TRBV9
J gene: TRBJ2-5
clone size: -
D gene: TRBD1
CDR3 protein: CASSVVSGTGQETQYF
CDR3 DNA: TGTGCCAGCAGCGTAGTCTCCGGGACAGGTCAAGAGACCCAGTACTTC

V gene: TRBV28
J gene: TRBJ2-6
clone size: -
D gene: -
CDR3 protein: CASSAAPLSGANVLTF
CDR3 DNA: TGTGCCAGCAGTGCGGCCCCGCTCTCTGGGGCCAACGTCCTGACTTTC

V gene: TRBV3-1/TRBV3-2
J gene: TRBJ2-7
clone size: -
D gene: TRBD1
CDR3 protein: CASSQDPTGNPYEQYF
CDR3 DNA: TGTGCCAGCAGCCAAGACCCGACAGGGAACCCCTACGAGCAGTACTTC

V gene: TRBV6-5
J gene: TRBJ1-2
clone size: -
D gene: TRBD1
CDR3 protein: CASSRTGDYGYTF
CDR3 DNA: TGTGCCAGCAGTCGGACAGGGGACTATGGCTACACCTTC

V gene: TRBV20-1
J gene: TRBJ2-7
clone size: -
D gene: TRBD2
CDR3 protein: CSARTSYEQYF
CDR3 DNA: TGCAGTGCCAGGACTAGCTACGAGCAGTACTTC

V gene: TRBV7-2
J gene: TRBJ2-7
clone size: -
D gene: TRBD1
CDR3 protein: CASSLGQGGGYEQYF
CDR3 DNA: TGTGCCAGCAGCTTAGGACAGGGTGGGGGCTACGAGCAGTACTTC

V gene: TRBV2
J gene: TRBJ2-1
clone size: -
D gene: TRBD2
CDR3 protein: CASGLAEINEQFF
CDR3 DNA: TGTGCCAGCGGACTAGCGGAGATTAATGAGCAGTTCTTC

V gene: TRBV4-2
J gene: TRBJ2-1
clone size: -
D gene: -
CDR3 protein: CASSLRTGYTPLEQFF
CDR3 DNA: TGTGCCAGCAGCCTACGAACAGGGTATACCCCGCTTGAGCAGTTCTTC

V gene: TRBV28
J gene: TRBJ2-5
clone size: -
D gene: -
CDR3 protein: CASSLISTRMYQETQYF
CDR3 DNA: TGTGCCAGCAGTTTAATATCGACAAGAATGTACCAAGAGACCCAGTACTTC

V gene: TRBV5-5
J gene: TRBJ2-5
clone size: once
D gene: TRBD1
CDR3 protein: CASSPRQGADQETQYF
CDR3 DNA: TGTGCCAGCAGCCCACGACAGGGGGCGGACCAAGAGACCCAGTACTTC

V gene: TRBV2
J gene: TRBJ2-1
clone size: -
D gene: TRBD2
CDR3 protein: CASHASGTRHNEQFF
CDR3 DNA: TGTGCCAGCCACGCTAGCGGGACGAGGCACAATGAGCAGTTCTTC

V gene: TRBV7-2
J gene: TRBJ1-5
clone size: -
D gene: TRBD1
CDR3 protein: CASSPGAGQASNQPQHF
CDR3 DNA: TGTGCCAGCAGCCCCGGTGCGGGACAGGCAAGCAATCAGCCCCAGCATTTT

V gene: TRBV29-1
J gene: TRBJ2-7
clone size: -
D gene: -
CDR3 protein: CSVSVGDYEQYF
CDR3 DNA: TGCAGCGTTTCTGTAGGGGACTACGAGCAGTACTTC

V gene: TRBV7-2
J gene: TRBJ2-7
clone size: -
D gene: -
CDR3 protein: CASSLVERAGSPYEQYF
CDR3 DNA: TGTGCCAGCAGCTTAGTTGAGCGGGCGGGGTCTCCCTACGAGCAGTACTTC

V gene: TRBV25-1
J gene: TRBJ2-4
clone size: -
D gene: -
CDR3 protein: CASSESDSWSQYF
CDR3 DNA: TGTGCCAGCAGTGAATCGGATAGCTGGTCACAGTACTTC

V gene: TRBV5-1
J gene: TRBJ1-1
clone size: -
D gene: -
CDR3 protein: CASSLELPGGEAFF
CDR3 DNA: TGCGCCAGCAGCTTGGAACTACCGGGAGGTGAAGCTTTCTTT

V gene: TRBV7-3
J gene: TRBJ2-1
clone size: once
D gene: TRBD2
CDR3 protein: CASSLATSGRIYNEQFF
CDR3 DNA: TGTGCCAGCAGCCTCGCGACTAGCGGGAGGATCTACAATGAGCAGTTCTTC